This T cell receptor (beta chain) is drawn from a study of T cell responses to AZD1222 COVID-19 vaccine. Study conclusions and caveats: Spike-specific TCR repertoires showed rising breadth and depth after two AZD1222 doses. Regions 160-218 and 743-854 dominated among vaccine-associated CD4 TCRs spanning spike. Most donors were white British and more were female, and clonal diversity was possibly underestimated. Baseline seropositivity occurred in only a handful of AZD1222 recipients.

V was trimmed by 5 bases and J by 2 bases, leaving 9 bases between them. The length of the CDR3 is 13 residues. The sample holds one count of this clone. The antigen is not known. Clones were sequenced by immunoSEQ multiplex PCR, and TCRdb holds only the in-frame ones, with some missing. The sample holds tens of thousands of clones, about 88% seen once. V gene TRBV12-3 or TRBV12-4 combines with J gene TRBJ1-1; D gene unclear. The sequences come from peripheral blood, collected on day 0 of AZD1222 vaccination. The receptor comes from an adult in good health. CDR3 amino acids: CASSLRINTEAFF. The CDR3 nucleotides read TGTGCCAGCAGTCTCAGAATAAACACTGAAGCTTTCTTT.